The 5 T cell receptor beta chains reported below all come from one sample, sequenced in a study of blood T cell repertoires in COVID-19. Libraries were prepared by immunoSEQ multiplex PCR; TCRdb keeps only in-frame clonotypes and omits some of them. The data contain fewer than 250,000 clones, 80% to 95% of them singletons. The material sequenced was peripheral blood. Every receptor here comes from a man aged 25-45 years with COVID-19, enrolled during active disease.

CDR3 amino acids: CASSVGGQMGAQYF. CDR3 bases: TGTGCCAGCAGCGTAGGGGGGCAGATGGGGGCCCAGTACTTC. The chain recombines TRBV9 with TRBJ2-5, with D tentatively TRBD1 (6 bases). The CDR3 runs 14 residues. Per the germline V gene, CDR1 is SGDLS and CDR2 is YYNGEE. V shed 0 bases and J shed 9 bases, with 15 bases lying between them.

The rearrangement links TRBV6-5 to TRBJ1-5; 7 bases fit TRBD1. The CDR3 covers 16 residues. Germline loops: CDR1 MNHEY, CDR2 SVGAGI. Trimming at V came to 0 bases and at J to 11 bases, leaving 13 bases not matched to a gene. CDR3 loop: CASSYSRDSARIAQHF. Written as DNA, the CDR3 is TGTGCCAGCAGTTACTCGAGGGACAGCGCCCGGATAGCCCAGCATTTT.

V gene TRBV7-2 combines with J gene TRBJ1-1; 9 bases are shared with TRBD1. With 5 bases clipped from V and 0 bases from J, the junction kept 10 bases outside the gene matches. Germline lookup yields CDR1 SGHTA and CDR2 FQGNSA. The CDR3 runs 17 residues. CDR3 loop: CASSRPGTGSMNTEAFF. Here the CDR3 DNA reads TGTGCCAGCAGCCGTCCCGGGACAGGGTCAATGAACACTGAAGCTTTCTTT.

V is TRBV9 and J is TRBJ1-2; D ambiguous. V was cut by 4 bases and J by 5 bases, with 18 bases left in between. Per germline, CDR1 SGDLS and CDR2 YYNGEE. The CDR3 has 15 amino acids. For the CDR3, the DNA is TGTGCCAGCAGCCCCCGCACAAGCGCGGGGTATGGCTACACCTTC. Amino acid sequence: CASSPRTSAGYGYTF.

The chain is built from TRBV19 and TRBJ2-7; 7 nucleotides agree with TRBD1. Trimming took 4 bases from V and 1 from J; bases not matched to a gene: 7. Germline CDR1 reads LNHDA; CDR2 reads SQIVND (reference sequence). The CDR3 runs 15 residues. CDR3 sequence reads: CASSNPQGTSYEQYF. In nucleotides, the CDR3 is TGTGCCAGTAGTAACCCACAGGGGACATCCTACGAGCAGTACTTC.